The present TCR beta chain was sequenced within a study of T cell repertoires in cytomegalovirus infection. One entry per CDR3 protein, called by TCRdb with MiXCR from the reads. The table lists approximately 590,000 distinct CDR3 sequences, approximately 40% of them singletons, with 48% in the top ten. The ends were cut back, 8 bases at V and 2 bases at J, with 11 bases in the middle. Looked up from germline, CDR1 is KGHSH and CDR2 is LQKENI. This CDR3 comprises 13 residues. Overall study results and limits: Cumulative public TCR beta family frequency identified carriers of CMV plus the relevant HLA.

This clonotype was counted at least ten times. Its target is not known. This chain links TRBV18 with TRBJ2-3; D remains ambiguous. The starting material was cultured PBMCs, obtained from culture after CMV antigen stimulation. The TCR originated in a human donor in good health (CMV status not recorded). Some clones in this sample may be carry-over from other donors' samples. The CDR3 DNA reads TGTGCCAGCAGCCCCGGGTCCACAGATACGCAGTATTTT. It yields the protein CASSPGSTDTQYF.